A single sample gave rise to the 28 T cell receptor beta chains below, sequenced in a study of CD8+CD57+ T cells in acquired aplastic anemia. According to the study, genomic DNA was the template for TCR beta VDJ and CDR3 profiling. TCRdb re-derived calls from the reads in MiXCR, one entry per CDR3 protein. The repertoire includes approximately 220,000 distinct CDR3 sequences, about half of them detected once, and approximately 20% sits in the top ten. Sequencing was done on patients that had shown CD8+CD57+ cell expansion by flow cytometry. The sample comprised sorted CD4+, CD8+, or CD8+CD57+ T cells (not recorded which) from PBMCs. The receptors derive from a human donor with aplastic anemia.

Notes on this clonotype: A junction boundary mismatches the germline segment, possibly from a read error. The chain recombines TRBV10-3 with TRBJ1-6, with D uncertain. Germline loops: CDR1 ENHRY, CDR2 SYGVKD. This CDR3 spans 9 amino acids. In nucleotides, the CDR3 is TGTGCCAGCAGTGAAATGGTCTTCTTT. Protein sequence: CASSEMVFF.

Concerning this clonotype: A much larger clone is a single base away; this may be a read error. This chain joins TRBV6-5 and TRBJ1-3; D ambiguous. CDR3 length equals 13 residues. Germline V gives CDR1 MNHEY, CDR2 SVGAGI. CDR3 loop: CASSQSSGNTICF. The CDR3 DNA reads TGTGCCAGCAGTCAAAGCTCTGGAAACACCATATGTTTT.

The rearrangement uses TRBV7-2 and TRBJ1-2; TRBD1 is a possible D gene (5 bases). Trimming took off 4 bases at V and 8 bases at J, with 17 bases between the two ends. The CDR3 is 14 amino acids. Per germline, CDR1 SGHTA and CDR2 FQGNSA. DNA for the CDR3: TGTGCCAGCAGCTCCGGCTCCAGGGTTAAGGGCTACACCTTC. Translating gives CASSSGSRVKGYTF.

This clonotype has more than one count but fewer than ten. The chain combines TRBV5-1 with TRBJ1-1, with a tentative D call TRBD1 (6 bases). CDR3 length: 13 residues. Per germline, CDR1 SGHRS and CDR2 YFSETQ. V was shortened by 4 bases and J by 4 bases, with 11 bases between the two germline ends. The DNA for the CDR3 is TGCGCCAGCAGCACAGGGATCAGCACTGAAGCTTTCTTT. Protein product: CASSTGISTEAFF.

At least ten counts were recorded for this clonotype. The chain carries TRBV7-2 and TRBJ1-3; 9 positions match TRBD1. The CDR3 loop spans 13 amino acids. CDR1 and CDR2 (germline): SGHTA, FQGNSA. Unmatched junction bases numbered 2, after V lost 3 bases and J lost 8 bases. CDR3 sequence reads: CASSLDRGDTIYF. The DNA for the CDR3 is TGTGCCAGCAGCTTGGACAGGGGCGACACCATATATTTT.

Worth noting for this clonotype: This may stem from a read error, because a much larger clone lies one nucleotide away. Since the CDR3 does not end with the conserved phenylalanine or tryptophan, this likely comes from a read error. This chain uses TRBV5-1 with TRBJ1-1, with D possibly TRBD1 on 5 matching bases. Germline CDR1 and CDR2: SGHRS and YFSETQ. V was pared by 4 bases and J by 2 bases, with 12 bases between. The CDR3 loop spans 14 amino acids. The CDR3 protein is CASSGTGGNTEAFI. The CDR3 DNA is TGCGCCAGCAGCGGGACGGGAGGAAACACTGAAGCTTTCATT.

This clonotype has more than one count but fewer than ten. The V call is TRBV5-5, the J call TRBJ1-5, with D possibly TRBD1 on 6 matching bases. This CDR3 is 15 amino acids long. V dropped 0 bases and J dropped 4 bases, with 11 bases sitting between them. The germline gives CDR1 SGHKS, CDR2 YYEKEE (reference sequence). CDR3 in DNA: TGTGCCAGCAGCTTGGGGTGGGGGGCTAATCAGCCCCAGCATTTT. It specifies CASSLGWGANQPQHF.

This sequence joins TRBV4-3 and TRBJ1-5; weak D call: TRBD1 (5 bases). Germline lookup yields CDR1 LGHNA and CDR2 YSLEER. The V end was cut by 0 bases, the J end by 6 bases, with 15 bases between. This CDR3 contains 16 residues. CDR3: CASSQESGTPSQPQHF. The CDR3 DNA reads TGCGCCAGCAGCCAAGAGTCCGGGACCCCGAGTCAGCCCCAGCATTTT.

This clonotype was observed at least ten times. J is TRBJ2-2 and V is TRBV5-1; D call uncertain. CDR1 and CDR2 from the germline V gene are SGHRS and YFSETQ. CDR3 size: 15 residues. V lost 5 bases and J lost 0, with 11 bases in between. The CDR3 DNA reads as TGCGCCAGCAGTTTGACCGGGTCGAACACCGGGGAGCTGTTTTTT. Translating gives CASSLTGSNTGELFF. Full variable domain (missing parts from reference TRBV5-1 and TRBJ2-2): KAGVTQTPRYLIKTRGQQVTLSCSPISGHRSVSWYQQTPGQGLQFLFEYFSETQRNKGNFPGRFSGRQFSNSRSEMNVSTLELGDSALYLCASSLTGSNTGELFFGEGSRLTVL.

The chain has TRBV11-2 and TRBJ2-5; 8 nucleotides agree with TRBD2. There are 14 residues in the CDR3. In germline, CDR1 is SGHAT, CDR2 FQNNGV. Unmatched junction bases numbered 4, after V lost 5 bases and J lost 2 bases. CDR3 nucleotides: TGTGCCAGCAGCCGTAGCGGGGAGCAAGAGACCCAGTACTTC. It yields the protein CASSRSGEQETQYF.

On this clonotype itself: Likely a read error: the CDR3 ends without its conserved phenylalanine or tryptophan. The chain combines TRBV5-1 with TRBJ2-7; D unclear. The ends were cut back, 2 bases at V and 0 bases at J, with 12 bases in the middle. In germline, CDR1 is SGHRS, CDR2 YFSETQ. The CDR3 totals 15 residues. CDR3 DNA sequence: TGCGCCAGCAGCTTAGCGCAGCGCCTCTCCTACGAGCAGTACCTC. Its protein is CASSLAQRLSYEQYL.

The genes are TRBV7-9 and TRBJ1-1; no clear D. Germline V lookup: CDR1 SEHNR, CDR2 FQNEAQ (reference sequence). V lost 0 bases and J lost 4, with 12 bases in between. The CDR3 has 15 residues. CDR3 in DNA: TGTGCCAGCAGCTTAGCTCCTGGAGGCGGCACTGAAGCTTTCTTT. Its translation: CASSLAPGGGTEAFF.

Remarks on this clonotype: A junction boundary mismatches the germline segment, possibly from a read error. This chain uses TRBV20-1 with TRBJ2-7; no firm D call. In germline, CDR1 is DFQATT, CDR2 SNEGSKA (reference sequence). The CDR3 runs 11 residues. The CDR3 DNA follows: TGCAGTGCTAGTTTCGGCTACGGGCAGTACTTC. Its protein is CSASFGYGQYF.

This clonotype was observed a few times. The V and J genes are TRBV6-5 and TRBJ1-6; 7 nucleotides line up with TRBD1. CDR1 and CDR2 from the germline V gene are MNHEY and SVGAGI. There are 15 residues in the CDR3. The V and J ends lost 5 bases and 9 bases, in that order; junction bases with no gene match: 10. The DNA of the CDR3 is TGTGCCAGCAGTCCCTCGACAGGGTGGAGTTCACCCCTCCACTTT. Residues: CASSPSTGWSSPLHF.

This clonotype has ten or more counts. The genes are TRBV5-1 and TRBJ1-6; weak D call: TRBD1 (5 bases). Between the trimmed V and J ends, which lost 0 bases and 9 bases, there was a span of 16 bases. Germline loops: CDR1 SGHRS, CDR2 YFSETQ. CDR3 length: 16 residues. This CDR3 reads CASSLASGRKVSPLHF. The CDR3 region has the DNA TGCGCCAGCAGCTTGGCTTCAGGGCGGAAGGTTTCACCCCTCCACTTT.

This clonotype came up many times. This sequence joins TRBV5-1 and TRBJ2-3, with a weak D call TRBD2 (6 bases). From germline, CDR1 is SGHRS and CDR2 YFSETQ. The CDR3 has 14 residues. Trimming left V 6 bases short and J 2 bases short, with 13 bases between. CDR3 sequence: CASMTAGNTDTQYF. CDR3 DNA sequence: TGCGCCAGCATGACGGCGGGGAACACAGATACGCAGTATTTT.

The CDR3 nucleotides read TGTGCCACCCCAGGGGACAGAGACTCCTACGAGCAGTACTTC. Its translation: CATPGDRDSYEQYF. This chain links TRBV24-1 with TRBJ2-7; 7 bases map to TRBD1. CDR3 length equals 14 residues. The junction had 7 bases not matched to a gene; V was cut back by 9 bases and J by 0 bases. Germline V gene sequence: CDR1 KGHDR, CDR2 SFDVKD.

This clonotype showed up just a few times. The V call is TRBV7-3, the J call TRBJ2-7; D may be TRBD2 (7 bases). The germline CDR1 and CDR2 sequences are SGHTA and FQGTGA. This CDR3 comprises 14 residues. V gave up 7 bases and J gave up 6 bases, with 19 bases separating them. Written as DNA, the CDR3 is TGTGCCAGCAACCTACTAGCGAGGGGGTGCGAGCAGTACGTC. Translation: CASNLLARGCEQYV.

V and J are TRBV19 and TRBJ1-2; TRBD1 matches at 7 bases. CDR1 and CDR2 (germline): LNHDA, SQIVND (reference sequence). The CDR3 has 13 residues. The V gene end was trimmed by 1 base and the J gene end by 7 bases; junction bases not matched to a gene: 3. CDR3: CASSIAGGTGYTF. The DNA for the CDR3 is TGTGCCAGTAGTATAGCAGGGGGAACTGGCTACACCTTC.

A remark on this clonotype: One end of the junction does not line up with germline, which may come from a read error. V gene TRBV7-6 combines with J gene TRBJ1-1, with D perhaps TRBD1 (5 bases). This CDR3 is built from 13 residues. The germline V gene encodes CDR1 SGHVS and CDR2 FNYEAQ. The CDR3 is CAGSLTGNTEAFF. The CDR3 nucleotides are TGTGCCGGCAGCTTAACAGGGAACACTGAAGCTTTCTTT. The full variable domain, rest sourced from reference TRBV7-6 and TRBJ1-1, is GAGVSQSPRYKVTKRGQDVALRCDPISGHVSLYWYRQALGQGPEFLTYFNYEAQQDKSGLPNDRFSAERPEGSISTLTIQRTEQRDSAMYRCAGSLTGNTEAFFGQGTRLTVV.

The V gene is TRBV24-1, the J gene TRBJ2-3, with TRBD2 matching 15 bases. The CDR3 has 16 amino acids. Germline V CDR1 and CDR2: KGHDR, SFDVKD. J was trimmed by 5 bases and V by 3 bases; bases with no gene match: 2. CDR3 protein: CATSDGTSGGRDTQYF. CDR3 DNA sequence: TGTGCCACCAGTGATGGGACTAGCGGGGGGAGAGATACGCAGTATTTT.

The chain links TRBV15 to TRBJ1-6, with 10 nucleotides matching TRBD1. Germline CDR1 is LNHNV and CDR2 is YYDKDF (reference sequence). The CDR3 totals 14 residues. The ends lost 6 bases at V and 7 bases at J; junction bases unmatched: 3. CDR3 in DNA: TGTGCCACCAGATTGACAGGGGGCAATTCACCCCTCCACTTT. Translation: CATRLTGGNSPLHF.

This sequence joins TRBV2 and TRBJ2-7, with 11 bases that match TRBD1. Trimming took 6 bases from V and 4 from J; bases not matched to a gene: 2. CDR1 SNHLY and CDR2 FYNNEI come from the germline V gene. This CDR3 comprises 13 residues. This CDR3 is CASRDRGQYEQYF. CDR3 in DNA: TGTGCCAGCAGGGACAGGGGGCAATACGAGCAGTACTTC.

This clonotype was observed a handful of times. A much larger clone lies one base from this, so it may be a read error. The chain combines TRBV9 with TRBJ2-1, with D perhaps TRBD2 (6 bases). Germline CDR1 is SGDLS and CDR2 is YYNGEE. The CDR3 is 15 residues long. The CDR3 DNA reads TGTGCCAGCAGCGTAGCGGGGGTCAGCTACAATGAGCTGTTCTTC. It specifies CASSVAGVSYNELFF. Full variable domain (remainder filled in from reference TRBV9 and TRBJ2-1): DSGVTQTPKHLITATGQRVTLRCSPRSGDLSVYWYQQSLDQGLQFLIQYYNGEERAKGNILERFSAQQFPDLHSELNLSSLELGDSALYFCASSVAGVSYNELFFGPGTRLTVL.

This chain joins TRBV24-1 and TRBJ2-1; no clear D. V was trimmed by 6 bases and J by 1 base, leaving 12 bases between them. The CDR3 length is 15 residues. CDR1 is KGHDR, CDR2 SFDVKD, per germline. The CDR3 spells CATSPVGGSYNEQFF. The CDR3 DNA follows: TGTGCCACCAGTCCGGTGGGCGGTTCCTACAATGAGCAGTTCTTC.

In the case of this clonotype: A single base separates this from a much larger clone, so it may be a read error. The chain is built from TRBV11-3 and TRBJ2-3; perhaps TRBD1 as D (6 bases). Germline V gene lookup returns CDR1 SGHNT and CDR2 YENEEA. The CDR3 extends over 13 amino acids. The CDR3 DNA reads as TGTGCCAGCGGGGACACCCGCACAGATACGCGGTATTTT. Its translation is CASGDTRTDTRYF.

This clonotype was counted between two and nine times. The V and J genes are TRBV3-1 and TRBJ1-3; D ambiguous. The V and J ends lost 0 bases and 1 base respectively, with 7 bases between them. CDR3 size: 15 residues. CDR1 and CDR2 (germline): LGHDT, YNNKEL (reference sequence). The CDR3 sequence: CASSQDGGSGNTIYF. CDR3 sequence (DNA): TGTGCCAGCAGCCAAGATGGAGGGTCTGGAAACACCATATATTTT. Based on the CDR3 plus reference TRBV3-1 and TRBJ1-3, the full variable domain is DTAVSQTPKYLVTQMGNDKSIKCEQNLGHDTMYWYKQDSKKFLKIMFSYNNKELIINETVPNRFSPKSPDKAHLNLHINSLELGDSAVYFCASSQDGGSGNTIYFGEGSWLTVV.

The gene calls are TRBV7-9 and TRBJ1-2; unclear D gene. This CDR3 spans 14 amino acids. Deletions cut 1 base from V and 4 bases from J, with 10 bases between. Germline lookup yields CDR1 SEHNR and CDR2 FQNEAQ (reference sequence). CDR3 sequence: CASSLGAVPYGYTF. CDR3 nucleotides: TGTGCCAGCAGCTTAGGCGCGGTACCCTATGGCTACACCTTC.